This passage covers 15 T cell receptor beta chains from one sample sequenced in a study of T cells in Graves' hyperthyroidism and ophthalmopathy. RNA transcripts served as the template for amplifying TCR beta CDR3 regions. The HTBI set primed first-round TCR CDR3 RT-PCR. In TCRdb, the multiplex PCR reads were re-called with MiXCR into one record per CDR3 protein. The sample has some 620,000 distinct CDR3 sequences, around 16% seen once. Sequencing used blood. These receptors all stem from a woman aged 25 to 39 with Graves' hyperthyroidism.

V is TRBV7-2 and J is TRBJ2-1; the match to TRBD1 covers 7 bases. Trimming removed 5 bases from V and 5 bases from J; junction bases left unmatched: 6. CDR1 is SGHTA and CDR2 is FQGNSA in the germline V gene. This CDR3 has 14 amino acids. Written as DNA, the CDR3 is TGTGCCAGCAGCCTGGGACAGAGAAACAATGAGCAGTTCTTC. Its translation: CASSLGQRNNEQFF.

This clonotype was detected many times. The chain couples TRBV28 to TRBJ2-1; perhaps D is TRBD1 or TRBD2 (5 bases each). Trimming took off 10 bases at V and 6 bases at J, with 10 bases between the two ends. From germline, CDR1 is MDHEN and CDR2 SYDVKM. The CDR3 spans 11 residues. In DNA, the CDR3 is TGTGCCATCTCGAGGGGCAATGAGCAGTTCTTC. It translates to CAISRGNEQFF.

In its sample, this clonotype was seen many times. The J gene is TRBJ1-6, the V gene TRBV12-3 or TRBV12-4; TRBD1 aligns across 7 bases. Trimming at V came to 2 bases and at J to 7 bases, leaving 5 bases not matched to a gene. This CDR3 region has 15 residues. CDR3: CASSLRAGGNSPLHF. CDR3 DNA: TGTGCCAGCAGTTTAAGGGCAGGGGGGAATTCACCCCTCCACTTT.

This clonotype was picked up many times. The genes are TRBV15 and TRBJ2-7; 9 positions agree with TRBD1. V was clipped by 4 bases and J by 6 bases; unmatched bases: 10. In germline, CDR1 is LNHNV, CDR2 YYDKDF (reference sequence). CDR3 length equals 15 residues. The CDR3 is CATSNPGTGRAEQYF. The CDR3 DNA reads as TGTGCCACCAGCAACCCCGGGACAGGGAGGGCCGAGCAGTACTTC.

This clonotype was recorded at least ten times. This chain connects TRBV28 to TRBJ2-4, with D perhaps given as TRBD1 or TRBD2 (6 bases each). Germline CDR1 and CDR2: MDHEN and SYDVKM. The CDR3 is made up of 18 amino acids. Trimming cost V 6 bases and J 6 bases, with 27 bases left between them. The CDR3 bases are TGTGCCAGCAGCACTCTAAACAGGGCCGGAGGGAGTAGAAACATTCAGTACTTC. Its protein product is CASSTLNRAGGSRNIQYF.

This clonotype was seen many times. CDR3 sequence reads: CATSDFRGQGTNEQFF. The CDR3, as DNA: TGTGCCACCAGTGATTTTAGAGGACAGGGTACCAATGAGCAGTTCTTC. V gene TRBV24-1 combines with J gene TRBJ2-1; 8 positions match TRBD1. In germline, CDR1 is KGHDR, CDR2 SFDVKD. The CDR3 runs 16 residues. Trimming cost V 1 base and J 6 bases; bases outside gene matches: 7.

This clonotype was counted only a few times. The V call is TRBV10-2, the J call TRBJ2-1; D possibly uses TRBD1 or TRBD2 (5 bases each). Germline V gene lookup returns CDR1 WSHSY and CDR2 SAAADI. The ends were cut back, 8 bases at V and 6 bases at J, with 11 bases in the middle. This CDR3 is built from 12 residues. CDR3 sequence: CASGGLGNEQFF. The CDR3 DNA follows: TGCGCCAGCGGGGGATTGGGCAATGAGCAGTTCTTC.

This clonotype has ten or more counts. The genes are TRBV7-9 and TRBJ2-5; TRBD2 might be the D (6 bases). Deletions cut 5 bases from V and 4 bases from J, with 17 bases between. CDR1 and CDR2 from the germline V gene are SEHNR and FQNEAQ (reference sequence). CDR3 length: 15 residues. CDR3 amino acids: CASSRLGGDGETQYF. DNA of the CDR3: TGTGCCAGCAGCCGGCTGGGGGGAGACGGAGAGACCCAGTACTTC.

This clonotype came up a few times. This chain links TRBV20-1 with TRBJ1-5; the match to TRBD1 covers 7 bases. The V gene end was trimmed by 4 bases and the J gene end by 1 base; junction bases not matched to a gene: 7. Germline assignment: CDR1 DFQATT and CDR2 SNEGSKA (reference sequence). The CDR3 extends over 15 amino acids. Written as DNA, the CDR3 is TGCAGTGCTACCGACAGGGATAGGAGCAATCAGCCCCAGCATTTT. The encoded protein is CSATDRDRSNQPQHF.

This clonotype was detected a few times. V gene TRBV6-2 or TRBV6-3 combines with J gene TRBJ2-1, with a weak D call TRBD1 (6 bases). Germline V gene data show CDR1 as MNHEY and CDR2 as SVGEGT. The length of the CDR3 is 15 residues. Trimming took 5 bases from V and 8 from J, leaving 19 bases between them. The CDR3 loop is CASSGQLAAWYEQFF. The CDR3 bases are TGTGCCAGCAGTGGACAGCTAGCCGCCTGGTATGAGCAGTTCTTC.

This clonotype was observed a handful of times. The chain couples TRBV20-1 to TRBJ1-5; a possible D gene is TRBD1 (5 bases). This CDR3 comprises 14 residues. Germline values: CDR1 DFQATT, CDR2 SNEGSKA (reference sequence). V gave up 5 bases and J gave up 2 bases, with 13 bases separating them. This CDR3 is CSAGGTGGNQPQHF. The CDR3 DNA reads TGCAGTGCTGGTGGAACGGGGGGCAATCAGCCCCAGCATTTT.

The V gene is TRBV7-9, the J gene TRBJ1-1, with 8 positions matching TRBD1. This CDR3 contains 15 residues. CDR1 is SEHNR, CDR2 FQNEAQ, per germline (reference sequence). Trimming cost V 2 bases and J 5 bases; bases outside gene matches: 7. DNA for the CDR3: TGTGCCAGCAGCTTATATAGACAGGGGACGACTGAAGCTTTCTTT. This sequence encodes CASSLYRQGTTEAFF.

CDR3 DNA sequence: TGCAGTGCTAGAATGCCCGTGTTTAGCGCCTCTGGAAACACCATATATTTT. This encodes CSARMPVFSASGNTIYF. V is TRBV20-1 and J is TRBJ1-3; D unclear. CDR1 DFQATT and CDR2 SNEGSKA come from the germline V gene (reference sequence). The CDR3 totals 17 residues. V dropped 2 bases and J dropped 0 bases, with 17 bases sitting between them.

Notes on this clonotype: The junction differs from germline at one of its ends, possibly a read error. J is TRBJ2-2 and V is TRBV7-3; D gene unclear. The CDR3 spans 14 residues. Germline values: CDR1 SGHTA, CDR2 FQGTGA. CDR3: CTSSRVTKTGELFF. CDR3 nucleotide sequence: TGTACCAGCAGTCGCGTTACTAAGACCGGGGAGCTGTTTTTT.

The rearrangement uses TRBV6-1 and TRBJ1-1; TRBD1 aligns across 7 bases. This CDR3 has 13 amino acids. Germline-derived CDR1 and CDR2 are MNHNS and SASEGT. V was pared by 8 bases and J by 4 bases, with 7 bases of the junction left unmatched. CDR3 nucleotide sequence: TGTGCCAGCGGTGGGCAGGGGGGCACTGAAGCTTTCTTT. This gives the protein CASGGQGGTEAFF.